This T cell receptor beta chain was profiled in a study of molecular identifiers for immune sequencing clone quantification. Study-level findings and limits: Jurkat TCR RNA spiked in from one cell (amid about 980,000 naive cells) was reportedly detectable.

Libraries used about 19,000 to 1,100,000 sorted naive CD8 T cells and 10%, 30% or 50% RNA input. V was clipped by 2 bases and J by 5 bases; unmatched bases: 3. Germline loops: CDR1 SGHVS, CDR2 FNYEAQ. The CDR3 sequence is 14 residues long. TCRdb recomputed calls from the PCR reads with MiXCR, one row per CDR3 protein. The sample holds 460,000 or so distinct CDR3 sequences, roughly 23% seen once. This clonotype showed up many times. The antigen remains undetermined. The source of this sequence is a human donor in good health. Some libraries in this study had Jurkat cell RNA spiked in. The chain is built from TRBV7-6 and TRBJ2-7; 10 positions match TRBD2. The sequencing sample was made of naive CD8+ T cells from blood, with Jurkat cell RNA spiked in. Regarding subset: FACS-sorted CD8+CD4-CCR7+CD45RA+ naive T cells. The CDR3, as DNA: TGTGCCAGCAGCTTAACTAGCGGGAAGGACGAGCAGTACTTC. It yields the protein CASSLTSGKDEQYF.